This T cell receptor beta chain emerged from a study of glioma-infiltrating T cells. This CDR3 contains 13 residues. Germline V gives CDR1 MNHNS, CDR2 SASEGT. J was trimmed by 4 bases and V by 6 bases; bases with no gene match: 2. Amplification of TCR alpha and beta CDR3 regions from RNA used iRepertoire nested multiplex PCR. TCRdb itself ran the multiplex PCR reads through MiXCR, one entry per CDR3 protein. The data contain about 140,000 distinct CDR3 sequences, 30% to 40% of them singletons. Specimen: glioma tissue, nonneoplastic brain tissue, or PBMCs (not recorded which). The genes are TRBV6-1 and TRBJ2-1; 8 bases are a match to TRBD1. The sequence was obtained from a human donor with low-grade glioma or glioblastoma, undergoing nonglioma brain surgery, or in good health (not recorded which). CDR3 nucleotides: TGTGCCAGCAGCCGGACAGGGTACAATGAGCAGTTCTTC. This translates into CASSRTGYNEQFF.